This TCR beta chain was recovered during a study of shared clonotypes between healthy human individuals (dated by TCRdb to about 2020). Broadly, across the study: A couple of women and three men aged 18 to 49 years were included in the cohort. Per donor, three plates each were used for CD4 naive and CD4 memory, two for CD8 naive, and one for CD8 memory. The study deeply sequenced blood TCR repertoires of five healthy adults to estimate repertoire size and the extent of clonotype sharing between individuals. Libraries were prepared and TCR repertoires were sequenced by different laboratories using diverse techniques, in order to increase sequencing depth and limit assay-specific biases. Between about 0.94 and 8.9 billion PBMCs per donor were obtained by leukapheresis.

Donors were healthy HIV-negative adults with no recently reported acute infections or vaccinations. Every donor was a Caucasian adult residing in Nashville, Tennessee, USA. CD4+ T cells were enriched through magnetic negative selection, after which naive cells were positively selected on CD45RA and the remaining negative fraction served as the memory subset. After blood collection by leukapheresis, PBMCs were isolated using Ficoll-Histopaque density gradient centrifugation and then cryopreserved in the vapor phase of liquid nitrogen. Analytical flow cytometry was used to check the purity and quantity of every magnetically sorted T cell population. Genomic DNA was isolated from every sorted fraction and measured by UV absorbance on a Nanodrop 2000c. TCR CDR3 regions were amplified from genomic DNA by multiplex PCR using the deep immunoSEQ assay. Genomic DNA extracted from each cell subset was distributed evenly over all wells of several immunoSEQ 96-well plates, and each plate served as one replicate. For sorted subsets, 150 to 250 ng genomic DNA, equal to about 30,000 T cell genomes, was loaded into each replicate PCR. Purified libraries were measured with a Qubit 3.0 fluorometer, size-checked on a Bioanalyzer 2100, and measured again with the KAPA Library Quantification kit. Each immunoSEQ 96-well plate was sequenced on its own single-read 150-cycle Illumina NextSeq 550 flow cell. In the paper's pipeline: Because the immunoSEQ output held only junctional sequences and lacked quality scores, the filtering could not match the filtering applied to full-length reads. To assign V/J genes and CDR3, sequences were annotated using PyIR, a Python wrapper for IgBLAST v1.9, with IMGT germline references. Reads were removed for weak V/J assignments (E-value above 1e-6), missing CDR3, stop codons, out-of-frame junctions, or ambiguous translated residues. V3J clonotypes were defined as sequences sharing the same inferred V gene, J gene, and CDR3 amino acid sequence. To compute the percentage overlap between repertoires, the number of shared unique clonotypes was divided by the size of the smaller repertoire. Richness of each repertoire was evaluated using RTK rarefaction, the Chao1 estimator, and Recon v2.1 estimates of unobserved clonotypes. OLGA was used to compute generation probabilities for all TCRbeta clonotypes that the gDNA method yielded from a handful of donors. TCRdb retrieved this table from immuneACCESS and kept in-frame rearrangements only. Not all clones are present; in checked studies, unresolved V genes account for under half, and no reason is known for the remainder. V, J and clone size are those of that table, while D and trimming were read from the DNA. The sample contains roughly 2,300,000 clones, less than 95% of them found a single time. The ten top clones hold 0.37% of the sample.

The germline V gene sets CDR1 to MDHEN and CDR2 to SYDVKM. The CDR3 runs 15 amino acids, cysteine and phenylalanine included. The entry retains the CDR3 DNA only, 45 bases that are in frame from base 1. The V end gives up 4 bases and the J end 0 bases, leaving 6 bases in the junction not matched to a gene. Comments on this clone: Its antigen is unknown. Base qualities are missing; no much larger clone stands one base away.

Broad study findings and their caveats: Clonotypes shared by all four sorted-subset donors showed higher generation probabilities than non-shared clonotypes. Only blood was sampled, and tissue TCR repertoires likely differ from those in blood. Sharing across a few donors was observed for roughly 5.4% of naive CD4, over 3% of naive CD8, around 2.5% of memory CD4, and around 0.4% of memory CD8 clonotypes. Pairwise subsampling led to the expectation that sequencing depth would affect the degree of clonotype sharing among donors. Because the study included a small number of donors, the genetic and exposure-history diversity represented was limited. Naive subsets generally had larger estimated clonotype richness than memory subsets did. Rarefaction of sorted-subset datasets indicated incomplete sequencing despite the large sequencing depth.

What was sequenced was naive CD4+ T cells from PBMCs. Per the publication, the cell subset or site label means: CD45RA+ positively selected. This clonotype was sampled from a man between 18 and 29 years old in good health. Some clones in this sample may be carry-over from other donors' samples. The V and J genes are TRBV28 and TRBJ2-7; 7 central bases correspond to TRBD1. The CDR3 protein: CASSSPGTVSYEQYF. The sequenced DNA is TGTGCCAGCAGTTCCCCCGGGACAGTCTCCTACGAGCAGTACTTC. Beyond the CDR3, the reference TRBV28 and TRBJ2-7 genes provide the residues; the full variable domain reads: DVKVTQSSRYLVKRTGEKVFLECVQDMDHENMFWYRQDPGLGLRLIYFSYDVKMKEKGDIPEGYSVSREKKERFSLILESASTNQTSMYLCASSSPGTVSYEQYFGPGTRLTVT.